Presented here are 5 T cell receptor beta chains from one specimen sequenced in a study of T cell repertoires in cytomegalovirus infection. MiXCR, run by TCRdb on the reads, gives a single entry per CDR3 protein. The table has 680,000 or so distinct CDR3 sequences, roughly a third seen once; the top ten hold 15% to 20%. No antigen is known for these receptors. This material consisted of cultured PBMCs, taken from culture after CMV antigen stimulation. Every receptor here comes from a human donor in good health (CMV status not recorded). Some clones in this sample may be carry-over from other donors' samples.

The CDR3 DNA is TGCAGTGCTAGCGGCAGGGGAGAAGGGGAAAAACTGTTTTTT. Its translation: CSASGRGEGEKLFF. The chain is built from TRBV20-1 and TRBJ1-4; D is possibly TRBD1 (6 bases). The CDR3 extends over 14 amino acids. Trimming took off 3 bases at V and 8 bases at J, with 16 bases between the two ends. Germline lookup yields CDR1 DFQATT and CDR2 SNEGSKA (reference sequence).

This clonotype was found many times. This chain connects TRBV7-8 to TRBJ2-7; a weak D match, TRBD1 (5 bases). With 1 base removed from V and 5 bases from J, the gap between germline ends came to 15 bases. Germline values: CDR1 SGHVS, CDR2 FQNEAQ. This CDR3 is 15 amino acids long. CDR3 nucleotides: TGTGCCAGCAGCTTAGTAACGGACACGGACGACGAGCAGTACTTC. It specifies CASSLVTDTDDEQYF.

This clonotype was counted between two and nine times. The V gene is TRBV4-1, the J gene TRBJ2-7; D perhaps matches TRBD2 (6 bases). Germline CDR1 MGHRA, CDR2 YSYEKL. Between the trimmed V and J ends, which lost 1 base and 0 bases, there was a span of 10 bases. The CDR3 has 15 residues. For the CDR3, the DNA is TGCGCCAGCAGCCAAGTAGCGGAGAGCTCCTACGAGCAGTACTTC. Its translation: CASSQVAESSYEQYF.

This clonotype was seen many times. The chain couples TRBV18 to TRBJ2-5; TRBD1 might be the D (6 bases). V was shortened by 8 bases and J by 2 bases, with 12 bases between the two germline ends. The CDR3 consists of 13 residues. CDR1 is KGHSH and CDR2 is LQKENI in the germline V gene. The CDR3, as DNA: TGTGCCAGCAGCCCTGACAGGCAAGAGACCCAGTACTTC. Translating gives CASSPDRQETQYF.

A few counts support this clonotype. CDR3 in amino acids: CASSEMTGDETQYF. In DNA, the CDR3 is TGTGCCAGCTCCGAAATGACAGGGGACGAGACCCAGTACTTC. The chain uses TRBV6-1 and TRBJ2-5; 8 bases map to TRBD1. J lost 5 bases, V lost 8 bases, and 10 bases had no gene match. CDR1 and CDR2 (germline): MNHNS, SASEGT. This CDR3 comprises 14 residues.